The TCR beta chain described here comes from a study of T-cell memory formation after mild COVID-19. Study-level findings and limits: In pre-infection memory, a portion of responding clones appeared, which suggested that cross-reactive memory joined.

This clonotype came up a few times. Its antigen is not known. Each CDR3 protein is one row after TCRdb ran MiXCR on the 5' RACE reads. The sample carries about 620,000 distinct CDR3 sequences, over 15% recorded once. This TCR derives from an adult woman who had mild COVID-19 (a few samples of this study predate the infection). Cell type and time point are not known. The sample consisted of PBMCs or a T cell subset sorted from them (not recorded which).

CDR3 DNA sequence: TGTGCCAGCAGCCATGAGCGGGGTCAGCCCCAGCATTTT. Translation: CASSHERGQPQHF. The chain combines TRBV4-2 with TRBJ1-5, with D hard to call. V was pared by 3 bases and J by 6 bases, with 9 bases between. Germline V CDR1 and CDR2: LGHNA, YNFKEQ. The CDR3 is 13 residues long.